The sequence of this T cell receptor (beta chain) was determined in a study of graft-versus-host responses after intestinal transplantation. Whole-study results and caveats: Some patients had graft-donor T cell macrochimerism. In their allografts, the ratios of graft-versus-host to host-versus-graft T cell clones were high.

The assay was immunoSEQ multiplex PCR, and TCRdb's table has in-frame clones only and misses some. Among around 64,000 clones listed, approximately 94% were seen once. To note about this clone: Antigen unknown.

Deletions cut 8 bases from V and 4 bases from J, with 8 bases between. The V gene's germline CDR1 is SGHVS and CDR2 FQNEAQ. This CDR3 contains 11 residues. The sequencing here drew on unstimulated CD4+ T cells sorted from spleen or lymph node cells, taken before transplant. V is TRBV7-8 and J is TRBJ2-5; no clear D gene. This receptor was taken from a human donor who was the organ donor for an intestinal transplant. This CDR3 reads CASSSIETQYF. As DNA, the CDR3 is TGTGCCAGCTCCAGTATAGAGACCCAGTACTTC.